The clone carrying this T cell receptor (beta chain) was seen a few times. Repertoires were generated with immunoSEQ multiplex PCR, while TCRdb's copy carries only in-frame clones and drops some. The sample has some 120,000 clones; 90% to 95% are singletons. The sample is drawn from a study of siplizumab effects on memory and regulatory T cells. The V gene end was trimmed by 2 bases and the J gene end by 4 bases; junction bases not matched to a gene: 4. This CDR3 has 14 residues. Germline-derived CDR1 and CDR2 are KGHSH and LQKENI. The source is a human donor in good health. The chain uses TRBV18 and TRBJ2-7, with 8 bases that match TRBD2. The material sequenced was non-Treg CD4+ T cells sorted from blood. The DNA of the CDR3 is TGTGCCAGCTCACCATCGGGAGGGCCATACGAGCAGTACTTC. Translated, it gives CASSPSGGPYEQYF.